This T cell receptor (beta chain) was profiled in a study of immune cell composition in non-small cell lung cancer. Whole-study results and caveats: Squamous lung tumours showed higher top 10 clone scores and clonality than adenocarcinomas. No significant correlation existed between pack-years smoked and tumour clonality.

As to this clone: Its cognate antigen is unknown.

This CDR3 is 14 amino acids long. Germline trimming cut 5 bases from V and 3 bases from J; bases unmatched to any gene: 5. Germline CDR1 reads SQVTM; CDR2 reads ANQGSEA. Clones were read by immunoSEQ multiplex PCR, and TCRdb kept only the in-frame ones, dropping some. The sample carries roughly 2,400 clones, roughly four fifths recorded once. These data also formed part of another study, on CD4 T cells in lung cancer. That work contributes: Before blood donation, patients had received platinum chemotherapy among other treatments.

Material: lung tumor tissue. The sequence derives from a human donor with non-small cell lung cancer. The chain joins TRBV29-1 to TRBJ2-3; 10 nucleotides align to TRBD1. CDR3 sequence (DNA): TGCAGCGTTTTGACAGGGGGCGCAACAGATACGCAGTATTTT. Translation gives CSVLTGGATDTQYF.